This T cell receptor beta chain was recorded in a study of monozygotic twins with inflammatory bowel disease. Every sample had its cDNA made across eight separate reactions. Template switching introduced UMIs that contain a 6-nucleotide sample barcode. TCRdb reanalyzed the 5' RACE reads, giving one entry per CDR3 protein sequence and no DNA. In total, the table holds approximately 160,000 distinct CDR3 sequences. The CDR3 is 14 amino acids. Germline V gene sequence: CDR1 SGHTA, CDR2 FQGTGA. The sequenced sample consisted of blood. The origin of this receptor is a human donor with ulcerative colitis or Crohn's disease, or a healthy co-twin of an affected twin (not recorded which). V and J are TRBV7-3 and TRBJ2-1. This chain's CDR3 is CASSYEVAYNEQFF.